Following are 19 T cell receptor beta chains from one sample sequenced in a study of blood T cell repertoires in COVID-19. Only in-frame clones appear in the TCRdb table, and some are missing; sequencing was by immunoSEQ multiplex PCR. The sample has 400,000 or so clones; approximately 86% are singletons. The sample taken for sequencing was peripheral blood. All receptors derive from a human donor in a cohort sampled during active COVID-19.

The chain joins TRBV5-1 to TRBJ2-5; 8 positions agree with TRBD2. The junction had 10 bases not matched to a gene; V was cut back by 0 bases and J by 3 bases. Germline V gives CDR1 SGHRS, CDR2 YFSETQ. CDR3 length equals 17 residues. CDR3 residues: CASSLGLARQDKETQYF. The CDR3 DNA reads as TGCGCCAGCAGCTTGGGACTAGCGCGGCAGGACAAAGAGACCCAGTACTTC.

The rearrangement links TRBV3-1 (or the pseudogene TRBV3-2) to TRBJ2-5; D perhaps matches TRBD2 (6 bases). In germline, CDR1 is LGHDT, CDR2 YNNKEL (reference sequence). This CDR3 spans 14 amino acids. V lost 0 bases and J lost 5, with 10 bases in between. The CDR3 loop reads CASSQDPTRETQYF. CDR3 nucleotide sequence: TGTGCCAGCAGCCAAGACCCGACTAGGGAGACCCAGTACTTC.

CDR3 nucleotides: TGTGCCAGTAGTATAGATCTGGACAGGGGGCTTTCGTACAATGAGCAGTTCTTC. This translates into CASSIDLDRGLSYNEQFF. This sequence joins TRBV19 and TRBJ2-1, with 11 bases lining up with TRBD1. J was trimmed by 4 bases and V by 0 bases; bases with no gene match: 8. The CDR3 covers 18 residues. Germline CDR1 is LNHDA and CDR2 is SQIVND (reference sequence).

The chain recombines TRBV3-1 (or the pseudogene TRBV3-2) with TRBJ2-5; 12 bases align to TRBD2. V shed 1 base, J shed 7 bases, and the junction held 7 bases outside the gene matches. Germline loops: CDR1 LGHDT, CDR2 YNNKEL (reference sequence). The CDR3 has 16 residues. The CDR3 reads CASSQGLAGVWGTQYF. For the CDR3, the DNA is TGTGCCAGCAGCCAAGGACTAGCGGGAGTCTGGGGGACCCAGTACTTC.

The CDR3 loop reads CASSSGTSGLYNEQFF. The CDR3 DNA reads TGTGCCAGCAGTTCCGGGACTAGCGGCCTATACAATGAGCAGTTCTTC. The chain employs TRBV27 and TRBJ2-1; TRBD2 matches at 11 bases. J was trimmed by 4 bases and V by 4 bases; bases with no gene match: 6. Germline V gene sequence: CDR1 MNHEY, CDR2 SMNVEV (reference sequence). The CDR3 length is 16 residues.

This clone has just one count. The rearrangement uses TRBV2 and TRBJ2-2; TRBD1 matches 7 bases. The J segment lost 2 bases and the V segment lost 6 bases, leaving 3 bases of the junction unmatched. The germline V gene has CDR1 SNHLY and CDR2 FYNNEI. The CDR3 is 14 amino acids. In nucleotides, the CDR3 is TGTGCCAGCAGGGGGACAGCCAACACCGGGGAGCTGTTTTTT. Its protein is CASRGTANTGELFF. Full variable domain (rest looked up from reference TRBV2 and TRBJ2-2): EPEVTQTPSHQVTQMGQEVILRCVPISNHLYFYWYRQILGQKVEFLVSFYNNEISEKSEIFDDQFSVERPDGSNFTLKIRSTKLEDSAMYFCASRGTANTGELFFGEGSRLTVL.

The rearrangement joins TRBV7-9 to TRBJ1-1; 10 bases are shared with TRBD1. Per the germline V gene, CDR1 is SEHNR and CDR2 is FQNEAQ (reference sequence). Trimming took 4 bases from V and 5 from J; bases not matched to a gene: 13. The CDR3 totals 17 residues. This CDR3 is CASSSSSGTGEFTEAFF. The CDR3 DNA sequence: TGTGCCAGCAGCTCTTCGTCCGGGACAGGGGAGTTTACTGAAGCTTTCTTT.

The chain recombines TRBV18 with TRBJ1-2; possibly TRBD1 for D (6 bases). The germline CDR1 and CDR2 sequences are KGHSH and LQKENI. The CDR3 runs to 15 residues. Trimming took off 3 bases at V and 7 bases at J, with 18 bases between the two ends. Written as DNA, the CDR3 is TGTGCCAGCTCACCCCGACAGGAGACGACGTCTGGCTACACCTTC. Translated: CASSPRQETTSGYTF.

This clone occurred once. CDR3 residues: CASSPSGTGAYEQYF. CDR3 sequence (DNA): TGTGCCAGCAGCCCCTCCGGGACAGGGGCCTACGAGCAGTACTTC. This rearrangement joins TRBV9 to TRBJ2-7, with 10 nucleotides matching TRBD1. This CDR3 region has 15 residues. Trimming removed 4 bases from V and 2 bases from J; junction bases left unmatched: 6. The germline V gene encodes CDR1 SGDLS and CDR2 YYNGEE.

This clone showed up just a few times. This rearrangement joins TRBV30 to TRBJ2-1; TRBD2 matches at 12 bases. This CDR3 is built from 14 residues. Losses at the gene ends were 2 bases for V and 7 bases for J; bases not matched to a gene: 3. Germline values: CDR1 GTSNPN, CDR2 SVGIG (reference sequence). DNA of the CDR3: TGTGCCTGGAGTCGACTAGCGGGAGTTAATGAGCAGTTCTTC. Translated, it gives CAWSRLAGVNEQFF.

The chain has TRBV7-9 and TRBJ1-1, with D possibly TRBD1 on 5 matching bases. Germline loops: CDR1 SEHNR, CDR2 FQNEAQ (reference sequence). The CDR3 consists of 12 residues. Trimming took off 5 bases at V and 10 bases at J, with 14 bases between the two ends. For the CDR3, the DNA is TGTGCCAGCAGCCTAGGACTCGGGGGAGCTTTCTTT. It codes for CASSLGLGGAFF. Filled out from reference TRBV7-9 and TRBJ1-1, the complete variable domain reads DTGVSQNPRHKITKRGQNVTFRCDPISEHNRLYWYRQTLGQGPEFLTYFQNEAQLEKSRLLSDRFSAERPKGSFSTLEIQRTEQGDSAMYLCASSLGLGGAFFGQGTRLTVV.

This chain uses TRBV19 with TRBJ2-1; tentatively, D is TRBD1 (6 bases). This CDR3 is built from 14 residues. From germline, CDR1 is LNHDA and CDR2 SQIVND (reference sequence). Trimming cost V 10 bases and J 9 bases, with 22 bases left between them. The CDR3 sequence is CATKSRGTLGEQFF. The CDR3 DNA reads as TGTGCCACTAAGAGCAGGGGCACGCTGGGTGAGCAGTTCTTC.

J is TRBJ2-2 and V is TRBV3-1 (or the pseudogene TRBV3-2), with a weak D call TRBD2 (5 bases). The length of the CDR3 is 17 residues. Trimming stripped 4 bases from V and 2 bases from J, with 17 bases between. Germline V gene sequence: CDR1 LGHDT, CDR2 YNNKEL (reference sequence). Here the CDR3 DNA reads TGTGCCAGCAGCCGCGTAGGAGGTCTCGGAAACACCGGGGAGCTGTTTTTT. It is translated as CASSRVGGLGNTGELFF.

The genes are TRBV6-1 and TRBJ2-5; perhaps TRBD2 as D (6 bases). The V end was cut by 2 bases, the J end by 1 base, with 11 bases between. This CDR3 comprises 15 residues. Germline V gene data show CDR1 as MNHNS and CDR2 as SASEGT. Here the CDR3 DNA reads TGTGCCAGCAGTGAACAGGGAGGATCCCAAGAGACCCAGTACTTC. Protein product: CASSEQGGSQETQYF.

The chain employs TRBV5-1 and TRBJ2-1; 11 nucleotides agree with TRBD2. Germline lookup yields CDR1 SGHRS and CDR2 YFSETQ. With 3 bases clipped from V and 8 bases from J, the junction kept 13 bases outside the gene matches. There are 17 residues in the CDR3. CDR3 region: CASSSGGRLAGIDEQFF. CDR3 DNA sequence: TGCGCCAGCAGCTCGGGGGGTAGACTAGCGGGGATCGATGAGCAGTTCTTC.

The gene calls are TRBV21-1 and TRBJ1-2. TRBV21-1 is listed as a pseudogene. This CDR3 comprises 17 residues. CDR3 nucleotide sequence: TGTGCCAGCAGCAAAGAAGGGAACGCGGGAGGGGATTATGGCTACACCTTC. It translates to CASSKEGNAGGDYGYTF.

The V gene is TRBV5-1, the J gene TRBJ2-7; 9 bases match TRBD2. The CDR3 consists of 15 residues. In germline, CDR1 is SGHRS, CDR2 YFSETQ. Trimming cost V 0 bases and J 6 bases; bases outside gene matches: 7. In nucleotides, the CDR3 is TGCGCCAGCAGCTTGGATATAGCGGGAGAGGGCGAGCAGTACTTC. Amino acids: CASSLDIAGEGEQYF.

This chain joins TRBV7-3 and TRBJ1-1; TRBD1 agrees at 7 bases. The CDR3 contains 13 residues. The V and J ends lost 5 bases and 5 bases, in that order; junction bases with no gene match: 5. The germline V gene has CDR1 SGHTA and CDR2 FQGTGA. CDR3 DNA sequence: TGTGCCAGCAGCCCTTCAGGGGGAACTGAAGCTTTCTTT. Its protein is CASSPSGGTEAFF.

This clone was observed once. The rearrangement uses TRBV5-1 and TRBJ2-7, with a weak D call TRBD2 (6 bases). Trimming removed 3 bases at V and 3 bases at J, with 19 bases between. CDR3 size: 16 residues. Germline-derived CDR1 and CDR2 are SGHRS and YFSETQ. CDR3 in DNA: TGCGCCAGCAGCTCACAACGGGGACTGGAGGGCTACGAGCAGTACTTC. It is translated as CASSSQRGLEGYEQYF.